These 19 T cell receptor beta chains were sequenced from one sample in a study of a mutant IDH1 vaccine in newly diagnosed glioma. Time point here: baseline, week 1 (first vaccination visit). Treatment meaning: pre-vaccination baseline after standard-of-care therapy. Using immunoSEQ multiplex PCR, the repertoire was profiled, and TCRdb retains in-frame clones only, with some absent. This sample yields 30,000 to 35,000 clones, of which about 88% are seen a single time; around 5% belongs to the top ten. This specimen consisted of PBMCs, obtained from a glioma patient treated with radiotherapy, temozolomide or both. These receptor sequences come from a woman aged 40 to 50 with glioma.

The V and J genes are TRBV10-3 and TRBJ1-3; 7 bases fit TRBD1. This CDR3 contains 13 residues. Germline assignment: CDR1 ENHRY and CDR2 SYGVKD. Trimming removed 8 bases from V and 0 bases from J; junction bases left unmatched: 1. In nucleotides, the CDR3 is TGTGCCATCCGGGACAGCTCTGGAAACACCATATATTTT. Its translation: CAIRDSSGNTIYF.

The V and J genes are TRBV29-1 and TRBJ1-1; 8 bases map to TRBD1. Germline V gene sequence: CDR1 SQVTM, CDR2 ANQGSEA. The CDR3 has 14 amino acids. V dropped 8 bases and J dropped 7; count of bases not matched to a gene: 15. CDR3 sequence: CSFSPRQGKIEAFF. The CDR3 DNA sequence: TGCAGCTTCTCCCCCCGACAGGGGAAGATTGAAGCTTTCTTT. Complete variable domain (other parts from reference TRBV29-1 and TRBJ1-1): SAVISQKPSRDICQRGTSLTIQCQVDSQVTMMFWYRQQPGQSLTLIATANQGSEATYESGFVIDKFPISRPNLTFSTLTVSNMSPEDSSIYLCSFSPRQGKIEAFFGQGTRLTVV.

This chain uses TRBV10-2 with TRBJ2-3; 10 bases agree with TRBD2. This CDR3 is built from 17 residues. Germline CDR1 and CDR2: WSHSY and SAAADI. Trimming at V came to 8 bases and at J to 0 bases, leaving 11 bases not matched to a gene. The CDR3 DNA reads TGCGCCAGCGGACCGGGACTAGCGCCAAGTAGCACAGATACGCAGTATTTT. Protein sequence: CASGPGLAPSSTDTQYF.

This rearrangement joins TRBV25-1 to TRBJ2-7; TRBD1 matches at 10 bases. Germline V gene lookup returns CDR1 MGHDK and CDR2 SYGVNS. Trimming cost V 8 bases and J 5 bases; bases outside gene matches: 3. This CDR3 spans 12 amino acids. The CDR3 is CASGDRGDEQYF. In DNA form, the CDR3 reads TGTGCCAGCGGGGACAGGGGTGACGAGCAGTACTTC.

The genes are TRBV28 and TRBJ1-1; possible D gene TRBD1, 6 bases. Germline V gene lookup returns CDR1 MDHEN and CDR2 SYDVKM. CDR3 length: 15 residues. V lost 2 bases and J 1 base, leaving 11 bases between the germline ends. This CDR3 reads CASSLGGARNTEAFF. CDR3 nucleotide sequence: TGTGCCAGCAGTTTAGGGGGGGCTAGGAACACTGAAGCTTTCTTT.

The rearrangement links TRBV6-1 to TRBJ2-7, with a tentative D call TRBD1 (6 bases). The germline CDR1 and CDR2 sequences are MNHNS and SASEGT. V was trimmed by 6 bases and J by 1 base, leaving 13 bases between them. There are 14 residues in the CDR3. The CDR3 nucleotides read TGTGCCAGCAGCCTGCTCGGACAGTCCTACGAGCAGTACTTC. Amino acids: CASSLLGQSYEQYF.

The genes are TRBV30 and TRBJ2-3, with D uncertain. This CDR3 comprises 14 residues. Trimming pared 4 bases from V and 2 bases from J, leaving 13 bases between. Germline assignment: CDR1 GTSNPN and CDR2 SVGIG (reference sequence). In DNA, the CDR3 is TGTGCCTGGACGCCCCGCCGCCCCACAGATACGCAGTATTTT. It codes for CAWTPRRPTDTQYF.

The chain has TRBV6-5 and TRBJ2-1, with D perhaps TRBD1 or TRBD2 (5 bases each). The CDR3 length is 11 residues. Trimming removed 6 bases from V and 10 bases from J, with 10 bases in between. Germline V gene sequence: CDR1 MNHEY, CDR2 SVGAGI. CDR3 sequence reads: CASRVWGEQFF. DNA for the CDR3: TGTGCCAGCAGGGTTTGGGGGGAGCAGTTCTTC.

The genes are TRBV7-2 and TRBJ1-1; D may be TRBD1 (6 bases). The CDR3 is 14 residues long. Per the germline V gene, CDR1 is SGHTA and CDR2 is FQGNSA. V lost 5 bases to trimming and J lost 1 base, with 11 bases between them. The DNA for the CDR3 is TGTGCCAGCAGCGTAGGACAGTCGAACACTGAAGCTTTCTTT. This gives the protein CASSVGQSNTEAFF.

The sample holds one count of this clone. CDR3 amino acids: CASSEEGVSNQPQHF. CDR3 nucleotides: TGTGCCAGCAGTGAGGAGGGAGTAAGCAATCAGCCCCAGCATTTT. The V gene is TRBV2, the J gene TRBJ1-5; D unresolved. CDR1 is SNHLY and CDR2 is FYNNEI in the germline V gene. Trimming removed 3 bases at V and 1 base at J, with 10 bases between. This CDR3 region has 15 residues.

This CDR3 is CASRPGTGYNEQFF. The CDR3 coding sequence is TGTGCCAGCAGACCCGGGACTGGATACAATGAGCAGTTCTTC. The chain recombines TRBV5-6 with TRBJ2-1; D may be TRBD2 (6 bases). V was pared by 5 bases and J by 4 bases, with 13 bases between. The length of the CDR3 is 14 residues. Germline values: CDR1 SGHDT, CDR2 YYEEEE.

The V call is TRBV20-1, the J call TRBJ2-5; unclear D gene. The CDR3 sequence is 11 residues long. Trimming removed 6 bases at V and 5 bases at J, with 10 bases between. Per the germline V gene, CDR1 is DFQATT and CDR2 is SNEGSKA (reference sequence). In DNA, the CDR3 is TGCAGTGCCTTGAAGTTTGAGACCCAGTACTTC. Its protein is CSALKFETQYF.

The rearrangement links TRBV5-4 to TRBJ2-2, with 8 bases identical to TRBD2. Germline values: CDR1 SGHNT, CDR2 YYREEE (reference sequence). The CDR3 has 14 amino acids. Trimming at V came to 2 bases and at J to 6 bases, leaving 3 bases not matched to a gene. CDR3 DNA: TGTGCCAGCAGCTTCGGGGGGGTGGCCGGGGAGCTGTTTTTT. Its protein product is CASSFGGVAGELFF.

The chain couples TRBV30 to TRBJ1-2; D is perhaps TRBD1 (6 bases). Trimming took off 3 bases at V and 2 bases at J, with 10 bases between the two ends. Per the germline V gene, CDR1 is GTSNPN and CDR2 is SVGIG (reference sequence). CDR3 length equals 13 residues. DNA for the CDR3: TGTGCCTGGAGCGGGACATTCAACTATGGCTACACCTTC. Translated, it gives CAWSGTFNYGYTF.

This chain connects TRBV4-1 to TRBJ2-3; 9 bases map to TRBD1. Germline assignment: CDR1 MGHRA and CDR2 YSYEKL. Unmatched junction bases numbered 6, after V lost 6 bases and J lost 5 bases. This CDR3 is 14 amino acids long. The CDR3 spells CASSTQGAQDTQYF. CDR3 in DNA: TGCGCCAGCAGTACACAGGGGGCACAAGATACGCAGTATTTT.

Only one count was recorded for this clone. Compared with germline, one end of the junction differs, possibly owing to a read error. This chain connects TRBV2 to TRBJ2-7; 9 bases match TRBD1. The germline CDR1 and CDR2 sequences are SNHLY and FYNNEI. The CDR3 extends over 12 amino acids. The CDR3 nucleotides are TGTGCCAGCAGCCTCACAGGGCGGGACAGGGACTTC. The encoded protein is CASSLTGRDRDF. Full variable domain (rest looked up from reference TRBV2 and TRBJ2-7): EPEVTQTPSHQVTQMGQEVILRCVPISNHLYFYWYRQILGQKVEFLVSFYNNEISEKSEIFDDQFSVERPDGSNFTLKIRSTKLEDSAMYFCASSLTGRDRDFGPGTRLTVT.

The rearrangement links TRBV27 to TRBJ2-2, with TRBD2 matching over 7 bases. The CDR3 has 15 amino acids. CDR1 and CDR2 (germline): MNHEY, SMNVEV (reference sequence). V gave up 6 bases and J gave up 3 bases; unmatched junction bases: 7. The CDR3 DNA reads TGTGCCAGCAGGCCCTCCGGGAGGTACACCGGGGAGCTGTTTTTT. Its translation: CASRPSGRYTGELFF.

The chain recombines TRBV7-8 with TRBJ2-3; D is undetermined. The CDR3 runs 15 residues. Per germline, CDR1 SGHVS and CDR2 FQNEAQ. V dropped 5 bases and J dropped 6 bases, with 18 bases sitting between them. The CDR3 region is CASSPAEFTWDTQYF. The CDR3 DNA reads TGTGCCAGCAGCCCCGCCGAATTTACCTGGGATACGCAGTATTTT.

This chain uses TRBV15 with TRBJ1-2, with 7 bases lining up with TRBD1. CDR3 length: 12 residues. Trimming cost V 8 bases and J 3 bases; bases outside gene matches: 3. In germline, CDR1 is LNHNV, CDR2 YYDKDF (reference sequence). The CDR3 DNA sequence: TGTGCCACCGGTACAGGGGACTATGGCTACACCTTC. This translates into CATGTGDYGYTF. Full variable domain (missing parts from reference TRBV15 and TRBJ1-2): DAMVIQNPRYQVTQFGKPVTLSCSQTLNHNVMYWYQQKSSQAPKLLFHYYDKDFNNEADTPDNFQSRRPNTSFCFLDIRSPGLGDTAMYLCATGTGDYGYTFGSGTRLTVV.